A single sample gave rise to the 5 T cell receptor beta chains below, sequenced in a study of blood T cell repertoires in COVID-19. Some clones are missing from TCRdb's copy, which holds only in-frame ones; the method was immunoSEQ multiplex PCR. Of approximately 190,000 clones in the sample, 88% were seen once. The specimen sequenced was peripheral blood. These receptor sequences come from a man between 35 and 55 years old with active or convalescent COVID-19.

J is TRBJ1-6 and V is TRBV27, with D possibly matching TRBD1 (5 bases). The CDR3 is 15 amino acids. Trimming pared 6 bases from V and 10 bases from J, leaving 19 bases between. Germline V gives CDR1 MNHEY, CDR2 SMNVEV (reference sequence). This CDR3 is CASRRREGLSSPLHF. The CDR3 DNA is TGTGCCAGCAGGCGCCGGGAGGGACTGAGCTCACCCCTCCACTTT.

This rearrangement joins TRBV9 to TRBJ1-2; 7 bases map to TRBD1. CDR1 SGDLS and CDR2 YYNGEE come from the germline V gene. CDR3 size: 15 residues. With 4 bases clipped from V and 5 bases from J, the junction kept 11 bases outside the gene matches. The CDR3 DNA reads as TGTGCCAGCAGCAGAGTACAGGGGTTATCATATGGCTACACCTTC. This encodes CASSRVQGLSYGYTF. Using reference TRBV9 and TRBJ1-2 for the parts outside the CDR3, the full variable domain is DSGVTQTPKHLITATGQRVTLRCSPRSGDLSVYWYQQSLDQGLQFLIQYYNGEERAKGNILERFSAQQFPDLHSELNLSSLELGDSALYFCASSRVQGLSYGYTFGSGTRLTVV.

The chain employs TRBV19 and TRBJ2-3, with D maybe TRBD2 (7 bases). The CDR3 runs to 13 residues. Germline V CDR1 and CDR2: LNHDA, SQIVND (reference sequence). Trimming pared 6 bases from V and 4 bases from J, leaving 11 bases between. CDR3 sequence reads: CASRSGGADTQYF. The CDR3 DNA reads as TGTGCCAGTAGATCGGGGGGCGCAGATACGCAGTATTTT.

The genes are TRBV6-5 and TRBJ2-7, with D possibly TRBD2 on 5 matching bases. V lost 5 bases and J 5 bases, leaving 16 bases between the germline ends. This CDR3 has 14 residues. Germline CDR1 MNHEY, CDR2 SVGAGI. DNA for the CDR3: TGTGCCAGCAGTCACAATGAGGGAAAGAACGAGCAGTACTTC. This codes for CASSHNEGKNEQYF.

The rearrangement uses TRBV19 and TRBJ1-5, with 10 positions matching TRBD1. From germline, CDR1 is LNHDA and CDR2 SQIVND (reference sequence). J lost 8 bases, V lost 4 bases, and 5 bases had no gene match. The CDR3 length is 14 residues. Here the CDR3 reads CASSKDRGSKPQHF. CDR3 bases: TGTGCCAGTAGTAAGGACAGGGGGTCAAAGCCCCAGCATTTT.